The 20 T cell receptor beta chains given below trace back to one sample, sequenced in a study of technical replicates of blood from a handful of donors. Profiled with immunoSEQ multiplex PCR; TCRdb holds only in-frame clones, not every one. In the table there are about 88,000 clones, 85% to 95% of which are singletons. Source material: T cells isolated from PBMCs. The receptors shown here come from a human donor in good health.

The CDR3 protein is CASSRQGSGNTIYF. CDR3 sequence (DNA): TGTGCCAGCAGTCGACAGGGATCTGGAAACACCATATATTTT. This sequence joins TRBV7-2 and TRBJ1-3; TRBD1 aligns across 7 bases. V trimming: 6 bases; J trimming: 1 base; junction bases outside the gene matches: 3. CDR1 is SGHTA and CDR2 is FQGNSA in the germline V gene. The CDR3 has 14 residues. The variable domain in full, completed from reference TRBV7-2 and TRBJ1-3, reads GAGVSQSPSNKVTEKGKDVELRCDPISGHTALYWYRQSLGQGLEFLIYFQGNSAPDKSGLPSDRFSAERTGGSVSTLTIQRTQQEDSAVYLCASSRQGSGNTIYFGEGSWLTVV.

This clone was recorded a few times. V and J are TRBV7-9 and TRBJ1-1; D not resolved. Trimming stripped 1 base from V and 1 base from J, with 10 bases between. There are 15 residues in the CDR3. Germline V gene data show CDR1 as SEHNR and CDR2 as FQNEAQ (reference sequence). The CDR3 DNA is TGTGCCAGCAGCTTAGGAGAGCTACCGAACACTGAAGCTTTCTTT. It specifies CASSLGELPNTEAFF.

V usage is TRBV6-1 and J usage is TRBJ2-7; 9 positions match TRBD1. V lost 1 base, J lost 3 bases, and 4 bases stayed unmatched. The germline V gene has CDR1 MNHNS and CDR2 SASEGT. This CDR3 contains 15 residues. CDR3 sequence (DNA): TGTGCCAGCAGTGAAGAAGGGACAGGGAACTACGAGCAGTACTTC. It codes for CASSEEGTGNYEQYF.

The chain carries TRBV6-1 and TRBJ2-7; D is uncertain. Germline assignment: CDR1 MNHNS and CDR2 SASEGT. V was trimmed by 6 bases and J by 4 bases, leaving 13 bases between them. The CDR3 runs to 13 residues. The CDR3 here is CASSDPLGYEQYF. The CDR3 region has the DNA TGTGCCAGCAGCGATCCTCTAGGTTACGAGCAGTACTTC.

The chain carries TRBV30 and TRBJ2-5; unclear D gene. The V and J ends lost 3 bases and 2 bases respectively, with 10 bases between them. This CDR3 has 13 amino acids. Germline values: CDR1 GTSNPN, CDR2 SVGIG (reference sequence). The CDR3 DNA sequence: TGTGCCTGGAGCGTAAGACTTCAAGAGACCCAGTACTTC. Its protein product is CAWSVRLQETQYF. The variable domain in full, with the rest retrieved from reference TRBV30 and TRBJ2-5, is SQTIHQWPATLVQPVGSPLSLECTVEGTSNPNLYWYRQAAGRGLQLLFYSVGIGQISSEVPQNLSASRPQDRQFILSSKKLLLSDSGFYLCAWSVRLQETQYFGPGTRLLVL.

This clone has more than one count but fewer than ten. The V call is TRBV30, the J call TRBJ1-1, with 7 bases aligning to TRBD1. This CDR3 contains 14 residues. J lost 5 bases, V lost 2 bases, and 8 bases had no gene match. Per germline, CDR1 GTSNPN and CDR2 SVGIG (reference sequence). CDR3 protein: CAWSLGTAKTEAFF. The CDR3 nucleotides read TGTGCCTGGAGTCTCGGGACAGCGAAGACTGAAGCTTTCTTT.

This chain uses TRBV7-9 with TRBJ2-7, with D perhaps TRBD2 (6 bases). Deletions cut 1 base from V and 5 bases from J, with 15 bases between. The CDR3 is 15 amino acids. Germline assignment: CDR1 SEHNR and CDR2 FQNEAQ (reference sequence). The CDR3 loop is CASSLESGGWHEQYF. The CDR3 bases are TGTGCCAGCAGCTTAGAGTCTGGGGGGTGGCACGAGCAGTACTTC.

The CDR3 nucleotides are TGCGCCAGCAGCTTTAGGAGCTCCTACAATGAGCAGTTCTTC. Translating it yields CASSFRSSYNEQFF. This sequence joins TRBV5-1 and TRBJ2-1; D unclear. V lost 2 bases and J lost 0, with 6 bases in between. The CDR3 is made up of 14 amino acids. The V gene's germline CDR1 is SGHRS and CDR2 YFSETQ.

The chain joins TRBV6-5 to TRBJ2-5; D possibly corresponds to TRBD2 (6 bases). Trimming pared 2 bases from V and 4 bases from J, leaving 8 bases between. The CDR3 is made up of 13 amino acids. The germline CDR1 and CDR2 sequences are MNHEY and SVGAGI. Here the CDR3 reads CASSYAGIETQYF. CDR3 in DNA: TGTGCCAGCAGTTACGCGGGGATAGAGACCCAGTACTTC.

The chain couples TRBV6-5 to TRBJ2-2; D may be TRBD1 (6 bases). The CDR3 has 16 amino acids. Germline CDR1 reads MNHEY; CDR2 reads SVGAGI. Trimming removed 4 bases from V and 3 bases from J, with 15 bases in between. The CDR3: CASSSNFDRYTGELFF. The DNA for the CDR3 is TGTGCCAGCAGTTCGAACTTCGACAGGTACACCGGGGAGCTGTTTTTT.

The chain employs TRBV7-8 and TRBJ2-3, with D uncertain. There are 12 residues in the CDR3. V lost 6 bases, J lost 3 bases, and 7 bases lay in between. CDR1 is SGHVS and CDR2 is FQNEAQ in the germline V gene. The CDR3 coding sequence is TGTGCCAGCAGGGTCGGGACAGATACGCAGTATTTT. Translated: CASRVGTDTQYF.

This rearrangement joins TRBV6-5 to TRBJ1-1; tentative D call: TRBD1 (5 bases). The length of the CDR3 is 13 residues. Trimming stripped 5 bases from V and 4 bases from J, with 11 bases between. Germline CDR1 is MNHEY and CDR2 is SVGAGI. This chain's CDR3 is CASSIDRLTEAFF. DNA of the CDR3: TGTGCCAGCAGTATAGACAGACTCACTGAAGCTTTCTTT.

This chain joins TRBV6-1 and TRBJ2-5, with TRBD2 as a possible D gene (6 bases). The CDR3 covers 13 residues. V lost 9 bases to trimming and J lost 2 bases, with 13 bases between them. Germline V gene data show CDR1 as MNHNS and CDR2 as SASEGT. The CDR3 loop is CARGGGVQETQYF. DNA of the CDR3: TGTGCCAGGGGAGGTGGCGTGCAAGAGACCCAGTACTTC.

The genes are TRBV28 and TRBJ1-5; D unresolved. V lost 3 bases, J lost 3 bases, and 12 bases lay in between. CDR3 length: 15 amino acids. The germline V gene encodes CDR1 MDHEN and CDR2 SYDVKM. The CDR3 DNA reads TGTGCCAGCAGTTTTAGAGACTGGTACAATCAGCCCCAGCATTTT. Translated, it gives CASSFRDWYNQPQHF.

The DNA for the CDR3 is TGTGCCAGCAGTTTTGGCGGGACCTACTACAATGAGCAGTTCTTC. Its translation is CASSFGGTYYNEQFF. The rearrangement uses TRBV28 and TRBJ2-1; the D gene is possibly TRBD2 (6 bases). Trimming removed 3 bases from V and 3 bases from J, with 12 bases in between. CDR1 is MDHEN, CDR2 SYDVKM, per germline. CDR3 length: 15 amino acids.

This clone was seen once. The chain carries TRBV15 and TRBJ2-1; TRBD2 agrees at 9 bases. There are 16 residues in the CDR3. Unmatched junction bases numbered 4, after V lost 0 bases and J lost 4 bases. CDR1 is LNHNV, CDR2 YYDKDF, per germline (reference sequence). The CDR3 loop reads CATSREVAGGYNEQFF. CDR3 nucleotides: TGTGCCACCAGCAGAGAGGTGGCGGGAGGGTACAATGAGCAGTTCTTC.

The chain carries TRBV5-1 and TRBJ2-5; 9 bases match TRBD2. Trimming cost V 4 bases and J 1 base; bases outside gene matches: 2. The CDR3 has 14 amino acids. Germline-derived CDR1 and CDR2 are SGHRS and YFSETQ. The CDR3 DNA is TGCGCCAGCAGCGCGGGACTAGCCCAAGAGACCCAGTACTTC. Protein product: CASSAGLAQETQYF. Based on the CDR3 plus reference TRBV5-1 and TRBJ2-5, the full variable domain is KAGVTQTPRYLIKTRGQQVTLSCSPISGHRSVSWYQQTPGQGLQFLFEYFSETQRNKGNFPGRFSGRQFSNSRSEMNVSTLELGDSALYLCASSAGLAQETQYFGPGTRLLVL.

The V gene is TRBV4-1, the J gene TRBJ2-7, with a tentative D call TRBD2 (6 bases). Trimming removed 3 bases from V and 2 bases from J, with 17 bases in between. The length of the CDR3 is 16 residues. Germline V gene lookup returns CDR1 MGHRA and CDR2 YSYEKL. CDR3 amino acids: CASSQNFLGLAYEQYF. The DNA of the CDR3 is TGCGCCAGCAGCCAGAATTTTTTGGGACTCGCCTACGAGCAGTACTTC.

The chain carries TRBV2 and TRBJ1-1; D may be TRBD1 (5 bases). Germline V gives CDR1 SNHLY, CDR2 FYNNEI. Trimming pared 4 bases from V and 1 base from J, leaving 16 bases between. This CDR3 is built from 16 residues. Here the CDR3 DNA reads TGTGCCAGCAGTGTCCGCAGGGCAGGTAGGAACACTGAAGCTTTCTTT. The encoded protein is CASSVRRAGRNTEAFF.

The CDR3 DNA follows: TGTGCCAGTAGTCCAGGACAGGGGGGAATGGCCCAGTACTTC. It encodes CASSPGQGGMAQYF. The chain couples TRBV19 to TRBJ2-5; 10 bases agree with TRBD1. The CDR3 covers 14 residues. V was clipped by 5 bases and J by 9 bases; unmatched bases: 9. Germline lookup yields CDR1 LNHDA and CDR2 SQIVND (reference sequence).